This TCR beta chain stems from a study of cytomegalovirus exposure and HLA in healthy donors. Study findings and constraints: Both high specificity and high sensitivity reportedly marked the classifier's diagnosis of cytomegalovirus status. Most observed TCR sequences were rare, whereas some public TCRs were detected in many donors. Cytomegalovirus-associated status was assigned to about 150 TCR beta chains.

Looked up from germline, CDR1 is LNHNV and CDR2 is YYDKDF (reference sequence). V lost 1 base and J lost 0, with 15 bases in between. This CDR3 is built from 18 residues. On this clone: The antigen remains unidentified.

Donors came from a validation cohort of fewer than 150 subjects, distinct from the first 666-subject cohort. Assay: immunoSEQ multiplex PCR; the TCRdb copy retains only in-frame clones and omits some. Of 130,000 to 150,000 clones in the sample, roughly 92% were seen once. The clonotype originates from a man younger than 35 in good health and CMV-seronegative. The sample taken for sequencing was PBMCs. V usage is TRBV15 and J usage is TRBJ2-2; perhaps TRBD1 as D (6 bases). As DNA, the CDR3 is TGTGCCACCAGCAGAGGGCCCAGGGGTGGGTCGAACACCGGGGAGCTGTTTTTT. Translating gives CATSRGPRGGSNTGELFF.